These 3 T cell receptor beta chains share one sample of origin, sequenced in a study of shared clonotypes between healthy human individuals. The naive CD8 population came from CD45RO-negative cells selected for CCR7, without terminally differentiated effector memory CD45RA+ cells. Here immunoSEQ multiplex PCR was the method, and the copy in TCRdb shows in-frame clones only, minus some. The sample shows about 2,100,000 clones, 93% of them seen only once. The sample taken for sequencing was naive CD8+ T cells from PBMCs. The receptor source for this set is a young man in good health. Some clones in this sample may be carry-over from other donors' samples.

As regards this clone: In the same sample, other DNA sequences code for this CDR3. The chain carries TRBV9 and TRBJ2-2; D possibly corresponds to TRBD2 (6 bases). CDR1 and CDR2 (germline): SGDLS, YYNGEE. The CDR3 covers 13 residues. The germline V and J ends were trimmed by 2 bases and 6 bases, with 8 bases remaining between them. CDR3 amino acids: CASSVGGSGELFF. The CDR3 DNA reads TGTGCCAGCAGCGTGGGAGGATCCGGGGAGCTGTTTTTT.

The V call is TRBV5-1, the J call TRBJ1-4; D gene unclear. V lost 2 bases to trimming and J lost 8 bases, with 13 bases between them. This CDR3 region has 14 residues. CDR1 and CDR2 from the germline V gene are SGHRS and YFSETQ. In DNA, the CDR3 is TGCGCCAGCAGCTTAATGGGTGCGGCGGAAAAACTGTTTTTT. Its protein product is CASSLMGAAEKLFF.

CDR3 sequence: CASSILVGTAQYSNQPQHF. In DNA form, the CDR3 reads TGTGCCAGTAGTATTCTGGTGGGGACAGCCCAGTATAGCAATCAGCCCCAGCATTTT. The chain joins TRBV19 to TRBJ1-5; 7 nucleotides align to TRBD1. With V trimmed by 3 bases and J by 0 bases, 14 bases remained unmatched. Germline CDR1 reads LNHDA; CDR2 reads SQIVND (reference sequence). The CDR3 consists of 19 residues.